This TCR beta chain was identified in a study of identical twins. The CDR3 is 12 amino acids. One entry per CDR3 protein, called by TCRdb with MiXCR from the 5' RACE reads. The table includes some 1,700,000 distinct CDR3 sequences, roughly a third detected once. Sequenced input: cord blood. This TCR was sampled from a newborn girl in good health. This chain links TRBV21-1 with TRBJ2-7; the D call TRBD2 from the table was never checked on the DNA. TRBV21-1 is an annotated pseudogene. CDR3 residues: CASLVGFYEQYF. Written as DNA, the CDR3 is TGTGCCTCGCTAGTGGGGTTCTACGAGCAGTACTTC.